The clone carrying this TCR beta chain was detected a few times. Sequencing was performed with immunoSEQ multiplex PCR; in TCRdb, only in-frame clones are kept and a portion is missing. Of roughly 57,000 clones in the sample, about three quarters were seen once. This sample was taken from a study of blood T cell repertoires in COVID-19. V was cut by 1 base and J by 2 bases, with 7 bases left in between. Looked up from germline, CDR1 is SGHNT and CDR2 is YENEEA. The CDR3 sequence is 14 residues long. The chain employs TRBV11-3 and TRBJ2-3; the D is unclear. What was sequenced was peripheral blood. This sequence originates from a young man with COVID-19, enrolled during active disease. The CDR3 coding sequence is TGTGCCAGCAGCTTAGGCATCTACACAGATACGCAGTATTTT. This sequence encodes CASSLGIYTDTQYF.